This section outlines one TCR beta chain sequence together with its context. What it binds is not known. Investigators isolated RNA and reverse transcribed it into cDNA to act as the sequencing template. Here immunoSEQ multiplex PCR was the method, and the copy in TCRdb shows in-frame clones only, minus some. The data contain 150,000 to 200,000 clones, just over 65% of them singletons. This entry belongs to a study of CD8+ T cells in alopecia areata. Study overall: Patients remained on tofacitinib for 6 to 18 months and then went 6 months without it. Study outcomes and limitations: Greater clonality was observed in lesional scalp samples, especially alopecia totalis/universalis, versus normal scalp.

The V gene's germline CDR1 is MGHRA and CDR2 YSYEKL. This CDR3 is built from 14 residues. Unmatched junction bases numbered 1, after V lost 3 bases and J lost 0 bases. The input for sequencing was CD8+ T cells sorted from blood, taken at week 0. J is TRBJ2-7 and V is TRBV4-1; 8 positions agree with TRBD2. This clonotype was obtained from a human donor with alopecia areata. CDR3 protein: CASSHREGSYEQYF. CDR3 bases: TGCGCCAGCAGCCACCGGGAGGGCTCCTACGAGCAGTACTTC.